Below, one TCR beta chain is given with its context. With V trimmed by 0 bases and J by 5 bases, 2 bases remained unmatched. The CDR3 sequence is 15 residues long. Germline CDR1 and CDR2: SGDLS and YYNGEE. These data are taken from a study of blood T cell repertoires in COVID-19. In the study overall: The United States, Italy and Spain provided the acute and convalescent COVID-19 samples.

TCRdb's table, derived via immunoSEQ multiplex PCR, lists solely in-frame clones and lacks some. The sample carries about 380,000 clones, 85% to 90% recorded once. Sequenced material: peripheral blood. This chain links TRBV9 with TRBJ2-5; 12 bases map to TRBD2. The TCR sequence derives from a man between 18 and 29 years old with active or convalescent COVID-19. The CDR3 DNA is TGTGCCAGCAGCGTAGGGACTAGCGGGATTGAGACCCAGTACTTC. Amino acid sequence: CASSVGTSGIETQYF. Based on the CDR3 plus reference TRBV9 and TRBJ2-5, the full variable domain is DSGVTQTPKHLITATGQRVTLRCSPRSGDLSVYWYQQSLDQGLQFLIQYYNGEERAKGNILERFSAQQFPDLHSELNLSSLELGDSALYFCASSVGTSGIETQYFGPGTRLLVL.